The present TCR beta chain was sequenced within a study of blood T cell repertoires in COVID-19. The overall study: Samples taken during acute and convalescent COVID-19 were collected in the United States, Italy and Spain. PBMCs, B-cell-depleted T cells, or T cells were the source of the cDNA or gDNA that made up the material.

Original processing notes: Scientists estimated how many nucleated cells there were by amplifying reference gene primers. TCRdb's copy holds only in-frame clones and misses some; the assay was immunoSEQ multiplex PCR. That table furnishes V, J and clone size, whereas the DNA furnished D and trimming. The data show approximately 280,000 clones, approximately 85% seen once. Germline CDR1 and CDR2: KGHSH and LQKENI. The CDR3 spans 12 residues. V was pared by 5 bases and J by 8 bases, with 9 bases between. The sample was peripheral blood. This chain links TRBV18 with TRBJ1-4; D not certain. This TCR came from a young man with active or convalescent COVID-19. CDR3 coding DNA: TGTGCCAGCTCAACCAACGGGGAAAAACTGTTTTTT. It yields the protein CASSTNGEKLFF.